Listed below are T cell receptor beta chains from one sample, sequenced in a study of beta chain features in type 1 diabetes. Assay used: immunoSEQ multiplex PCR; TCRdb lists only in-frame clones, some missing. Of some 160,000 clones listed, roughly 9% are singletons. Sequencing was carried out using central memory CD4+ T cells from blood. Receptors were obtained from a woman in her thirties with type 1 diabetes. CDR3s include the opening cysteine and the closing phenylalanine or tryptophan. Each record gives: J gene, V gene, clone size, CDR3 protein. Not all rows give a size; the values are once, few, many and, for expanded clones, a class.

>TRBJ2-1|TRBV5-4|few
CASSQDGFERGDEQFF
>TRBJ2-7|TRBV7-2|few
CASSLAPNYYEQYF
>TRBJ2-1|TRBV2|.
CASSALTSGPEFF
>TRBJ1-2|TRBV28|few
CASSVPNAGRYGYTF
>TRBJ1-2|TRBV9|few
CASSVSTGDYGYTF
>TRBJ2-7|TRBV7-9|few
CASRGTGSHYEQYF
>TRBJ1-5|TRBV7-9|.
CASSLGQANQPQHF
>TRBJ1-5|TRBV30|.
CAWSVRGYNQPQHF
>TRBJ2-1|TRBV11-3|few
CASHSGQGSEQFF
>TRBJ1-5|TRBV28|many
CASRYQGAWRNQPQHF
>TRBJ1-3|TRBV7-9|few
CASSLRQGGENTIYF
>TRBJ1-5|TRBV4-2|few
CASSQEAPGKDQPQHF
>TRBJ2-7|TRBV2|.
CASSGQGAIYEQYF
>TRBJ2-5|TRBV18|.
CASSPPGRETQYF
>TRBJ1-1|TRBV5-1|few
CASSLTGGNTEAFF
>TRBJ2-1|TRBV4-1|.
CASSQGWKAGGLRNEQFF
>TRBJ1-1|TRBV27|few
CASSFSPWGGRNTEAFF
>TRBJ1-2|TRBV4-1|few
CASSQNPATGSGYTF
>TRBJ2-3|TRBV13|many
CASSLSSGNTANTQYF
>TRBJ2-7|TRBV28|.
CASIGEEGIYEQYF
>TRBJ1-2|TRBV29-1|few
CSVAGQGANTF
>TRBJ2-1|TRBV2|.
CASSSTSGISNEQFF
>TRBJ2-7|TRBV4-1|few
CASSHGQGHEQYF
>TRBJ2-3|TRBV4-1|few
CASSQGRSLAPSTDTQYF
>TRBJ2-5|TRBV30|.
CAWSLDPTPAAETQYF
>TRBJ1-2|TRBV4-1|.
CASSQPLPGQGSRYGYTF
>TRBJ2-1|TRBV4-2|few
CASSLAGFYNEQFF
>TRBJ2-7|TRBV6-5|few
CASSSSGTGGVEQYF
>TRBJ2-2|TRBV29-1|.
CSVEGLAGVMDTGELFF
>TRBJ1-1|TRBV28|.
CASRPPPGQGNTEAFF
>TRBJ2-1|TRBV10-3|few
CAISDPGYNEQFF
>TRBJ2-5|TRBV2|few
CASRASQGRITQYF
>TRBJ2-3|TRBV30|few
CAWGTGISTDTQYF
>TRBJ2-3|TRBV5-1|.
CASSPDFRDRTDTQYF
>TRBJ2-7|TRBV29-1|.
CSVEGRGQGNEQYF
>TRBJ2-5|TRBV28|few
CASSLSGREETQYF
>TRBJ1-1|TRBV10-3|.
CAISVGGEGEAFF
>TRBJ2-3|TRBV7-2|many
CASSLYGGGVDTQYF
>TRBJ1-5|TRBV2|few
CAGSRDRGDQPQHF
>TRBJ2-7|TRBV7-2|few
CASSLVGTGTYEQYF
>TRBJ2-6|TRBV29-1|.
CSVVSQGVSGANVLTF
>TRBJ2-3|TRBV4-1|few
CASSQVGARTDTQYF
>TRBJ2-5|TRBV28|.
CASSFPAGGETQYF
>TRBJ2-2|TRBV7-3|few
CASSLGGTGELFF
>TRBJ1-4|TRBV18|.
CASSPPGQGGEKLFF
>TRBJ2-1|TRBV6-6|few
CASYKAGYNEQFF
>TRBJ2-1|TRBV5-4|few
CASSRIAGVVGNEQFF
>TRBJ1-1|TRBV6-6|.
CASSGDRGQAFF
>TRBJ1-2|TRBV14|few
CASSQSSEYGYTF
>TRBJ1-2|TRBV7-9|few
CASSFDSPNYGYTF
>TRBJ1-4|TRBV11-2|few
CASSPRQANEKLFF